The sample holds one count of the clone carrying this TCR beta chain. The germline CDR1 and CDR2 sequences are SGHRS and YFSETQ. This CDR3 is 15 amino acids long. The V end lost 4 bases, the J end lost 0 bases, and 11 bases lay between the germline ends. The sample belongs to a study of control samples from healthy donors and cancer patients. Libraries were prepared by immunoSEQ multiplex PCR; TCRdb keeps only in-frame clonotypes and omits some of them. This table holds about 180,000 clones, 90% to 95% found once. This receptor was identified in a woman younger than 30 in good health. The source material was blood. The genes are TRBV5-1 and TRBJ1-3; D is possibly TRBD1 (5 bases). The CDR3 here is CASSPQVTSGNTIYF. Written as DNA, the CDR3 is TGCGCCAGCAGCCCACAGGTTACCTCTGGAAACACCATATATTTT.